Shown below are 24 T cell receptor beta chains from a single sample sequenced in a study of regulatory and conventional T cells in RAG deficiency. Sequencing used immunoSEQ multiplex PCR; TCRdb keeps in-frame clones, though not all of them. The table records fewer than 9,500 clones, approximately 94% of them present only once. Regulatory T cells were sorted from blood as CD4+ CD25-high CD127-low cells. This sample was also put to use in a study of regulatory T cells. That work contributes: The primer mix had 52 TRBV and 13 TRBJ primers.

Sequencing was done on a sample of CD127- CD25+ CD4+ Tregs sorted from blood. The receptors originated from a human donor in good health.

The chain joins TRBV12-5 to TRBJ2-1; TRBD2 matches at 14 bases. CDR1 LGHNT and CDR2 FRNRAP come from the germline V gene. V shed 4 bases, J shed 6 bases, and the junction held 2 bases outside the gene matches. CDR3 length equals 15 residues. CDR3 in amino acids: CASGSGTSGSNEQFF. Here the CDR3 DNA reads TGTGCTAGTGGTTCCGGGACTAGCGGGAGCAATGAGCAGTTCTTC.

This chain links TRBV18 with TRBJ1-2; 11 bases are a match to TRBD1. The CDR3 has 14 amino acids. CDR1 KGHSH and CDR2 LQKENI come from the germline V gene. The trim removed 3 bases at V and 5 bases at J, leaving 2 bases unmatched. The CDR3 loop reads CASSPWDRGYGYTF. The DNA for the CDR3 is TGTGCCAGCTCACCTTGGGACAGGGGGTATGGCTACACCTTC.

The chain is built from TRBV20-1 and TRBJ2-5; D gene unclear. The CDR3 consists of 11 residues. V dropped 7 bases and J dropped 5 bases, with 11 bases sitting between them. Germline CDR1 is DFQATT and CDR2 is SNEGSKA (reference sequence). The CDR3 sequence is CSVAAPETQYF. The CDR3 DNA is TGCAGTGTCGCGGCGCCGGAGACCCAGTACTTC.

The CDR3 DNA reads as TGTGCCAGCAGCTTTTCTCCCTACGAGCAGTACTTC. Amino acid sequence: CASSFSPYEQYF. The V gene is TRBV5-5, the J gene TRBJ2-7; D remains ambiguous. CDR1 is SGHKS, CDR2 YYEKEE, per germline (reference sequence). This CDR3 is built from 12 residues. The V end was cut by 2 bases, the J end by 2 bases, with 5 bases between.

V and J are TRBV5-1 and TRBJ2-3; the D is unclear. The CDR3 loop spans 12 amino acids. Germline-derived CDR1 and CDR2 are SGHRS and YFSETQ. V was clipped by 0 bases and J by 5 bases, with 4 bases between them. The CDR3 region has the DNA TGCGCCAGCAGCTTGGCGGGAGATACGCAGTATTTT. Protein sequence: CASSLAGDTQYF.

The chain carries TRBV6-1 and TRBJ2-5, with TRBD2 identical over 13 bases. The CDR3 totals 15 residues. Germline V gene sequence: CDR1 MNHNS, CDR2 SASEGT. After removal of 4 bases from V and 5 bases from J, the junction contained 4 bases not matched to a gene. The DNA for the CDR3 is TGTGCCAGCAGTGTACTAGCGGGGGGGCGGGAGACCCAGTACTTC. Its protein product is CASSVLAGGRETQYF.

This chain uses TRBV5-4 with TRBJ1-4, with D uncertain. Germline values: CDR1 SGHNT, CDR2 YYREEE (reference sequence). The length of the CDR3 is 13 residues. Trimming stripped 0 bases from V and 6 bases from J, with 6 bases between. CDR3 amino acids: CASSLGRDEKLFF. DNA of the CDR3: TGTGCCAGCAGCTTGGGACGGGATGAAAAACTGTTTTTT.

This clone has only one observation. The gene calls are TRBV7-8 and TRBJ2-2; no clear D gene. Germline values: CDR1 SGHVS, CDR2 FQNEAQ. There are 14 residues in the CDR3. Trimming removed 6 bases from V and 0 bases from J, with 8 bases in between. The CDR3 here is CASSWRTNTGELFF. Written as DNA, the CDR3 is TGTGCCAGCAGTTGGAGAACGAACACCGGGGAGCTGTTTTTT.

The CDR3 DNA reads TGCAGTGCGCTCAGGGTGGGAACTTTCTTT. Protein: CSALRVGTFF. V usage is TRBV20-1 and J usage is TRBJ1-1, with D possibly matching TRBD1 (5 bases). The CDR3 contains 10 residues. The germline gives CDR1 DFQATT, CDR2 SNEGSKA (reference sequence). The ends were cut back, 6 bases at V and 12 bases at J, with 14 bases in the middle.

With respect to this clone: It is unclear where the CDR3 begins or ends on the DNA, so no DNA is shown, and the CDR3 is as TCRdb lists it. CDR3 in amino acids: CASSFGPGNQPQHF. The genes are TRBV7-2 and TRBJ1-5; no check of the table's D call, TRBD1, against the DNA was made. The CDR3 numbers 14 amino acids, ends counted. CDR1 is SGHTA and CDR2 is FQGNSA in the germline V gene.

This clone was counted a single time. V is TRBV19 and J is TRBJ1-4; D gene ambiguous. Trimming left V 3 bases short and J 0 bases short, with 8 bases between. The germline V gene encodes CDR1 LNHDA and CDR2 SQIVND (reference sequence). This CDR3 is 15 amino acids long. The CDR3 region is CASSIQRTTNEKLFF. CDR3 nucleotide sequence: TGTGCCAGTAGTATTCAGCGGACAACTAATGAAAAACTGTTTTTT.

This chain uses TRBV15 with TRBJ1-5; 8 bases agree with TRBD1. CDR3 length: 14 amino acids. Germline V CDR1 and CDR2: LNHNV, YYDKDF (reference sequence). The trim removed 3 bases at V and 2 bases at J, leaving 0 bases unmatched. The CDR3 protein is CATSRTGGNQPQHF. CDR3 DNA sequence: TGTGCCACCAGCAGGACAGGGGGCAATCAGCCCCAGCATTTT.

This chain links TRBV18 with TRBJ1-4; 9 bases agree with TRBD1. The germline CDR1 and CDR2 sequences are KGHSH and LQKENI. This CDR3 region has 15 residues. Germline trimming cut 3 bases from V and 11 bases from J; bases unmatched to any gene: 10. The CDR3 protein is CASSPLRTGEVKLFF. In nucleotides, the CDR3 is TGTGCCAGCTCACCCCTAAGGACAGGGGAGGTGAAACTGTTTTTT.

The V and J genes are TRBV7-2 and TRBJ2-1; 7 bases are shared with TRBD1. The CDR3 is made up of 14 amino acids. V lost 5 bases and J lost 8; bases outside the gene matches: 9. The V gene's germline CDR1 is SGHTA and CDR2 FQGNSA. CDR3 nucleotide sequence: TGTGCCAGCAGCCCCGGGACAGTGAAGGATGAGCAGTTCTTC. Amino acids: CASSPGTVKDEQFF.

The chain is built from TRBV4-1 and TRBJ2-7, with TRBD2 identical over 13 bases. This CDR3 is 16 amino acids long. Germline CDR1 reads MGHRA; CDR2 reads YSYEKL. J lost 5 bases, V lost 4 bases, and 8 bases had no gene match. CDR3 nucleotide sequence: TGCGCCAGCAGCCTTACCGGGACTAGCGGGATTCACGAGCAGTACTTC. Translated: CASSLTGTSGIHEQYF.

The chain couples TRBV7-8 to TRBJ1-1; D may be TRBD1 (5 bases). The V and J ends lost 1 base and 7 bases respectively, with 16 bases between them. Germline V CDR1 and CDR2: SGHVS, FQNEAQ. CDR3 length equals 15 residues. The CDR3: CASSLGSPGVGEAFF. CDR3 in DNA: TGTGCCAGCAGCTTAGGGAGTCCGGGGGTGGGTGAAGCTTTCTTT.

This rearrangement joins TRBV7-2 to TRBJ2-1; tentative D call: TRBD1 (5 bases). The length of the CDR3 is 12 residues. Germline-derived CDR1 and CDR2 are SGHTA and FQGNSA. Trimming stripped 5 bases from V and 9 bases from J, with 11 bases between. For the CDR3, the DNA is TGTGCCAGCAGCCTTCTGGGGCGTGAGCAGTTCTTC. It specifies CASSLLGREQFF.

The chain joins TRBV25-1 to TRBJ1-2; the D is unclear. Looked up from germline, CDR1 is MGHDK and CDR2 is SYGVNS. V gave up 4 bases and J gave up 4 bases, with 13 bases separating them. The CDR3 length is 14 residues. The CDR3, as DNA: TGTGCCAGCAGTGCTCGAGGGAGCGTCTATGGCTACACCTTC. This encodes CASSARGSVYGYTF.

The V and J genes are TRBV7-2 and TRBJ2-3; TRBD2 agrees at 13 bases. The CDR3 has 16 residues. The V gene's germline CDR1 is SGHTA and CDR2 FQGNSA. The V and J ends lost 2 bases and 6 bases, in that order; junction bases with no gene match: 5. DNA for the CDR3: TGTGCCAGCAGCTTAATGGGGACTAGCGGGGCGGATACGCAGTATTTT. This translates into CASSLMGTSGADTQYF.

The V gene is TRBV6-1, the J gene TRBJ1-2; 8 nucleotides agree with TRBD1. This CDR3 has 14 residues. CDR1 is MNHNS, CDR2 SASEGT, per germline. V was clipped by 6 bases and J by 4 bases; unmatched bases: 7. CDR3 in DNA: TGTGCCAGCAGAACAGGGGGAGGGTTCTATGGCTACACCTTC. This codes for CASRTGGGFYGYTF.

The chain combines TRBV4-3 with TRBJ1-5; TRBD1 aligns across 9 bases. The CDR3 contains 18 residues. Looked up from germline, CDR1 is LGHNA and CDR2 is YSLEER. The ends lost 4 bases at V and 0 bases at J; junction bases unmatched: 10. The CDR3 nucleotides read TGCGCCAGCAGCCGGACACTCGGGACAGGGTATAGCAATCAGCCCCAGCATTTT. It specifies CASSRTLGTGYSNQPQHF.

J is TRBJ2-7 and V is TRBV5-1; TRBD1 matches at 7 bases. This CDR3 has 12 residues. V was pared by 3 bases and J by 4 bases, with 1 base of the junction left unmatched. Looked up from germline, CDR1 is SGHRS and CDR2 is YFSETQ. DNA of the CDR3: TGCGCCAGCAGCTCACAGGGGTACGAGCAGTACTTC. This sequence encodes CASSSQGYEQYF.

The J gene is TRBJ2-3, the V gene TRBV7-8; D not certain. CDR1 is SGHVS, CDR2 FQNEAQ, per germline. Trimming shortened V by 5 bases and J by 1 base, and 13 bases separated the two germline ends. This CDR3 spans 15 amino acids. Here the CDR3 DNA reads TGTGCCAGCAGCCCATATAATGGCCGCACAGATACGCAGTATTTT. Residues: CASSPYNGRTDTQYF.

The chain has TRBV7-2 and TRBJ1-5; 7 bases match TRBD1. CDR3 length equals 16 residues. Germline lookup yields CDR1 SGHTA and CDR2 FQGNSA. V shed 5 bases, J shed 2 bases, and the junction held 9 bases outside the gene matches. CDR3 coding DNA: TGTGCCAGCAGCCTCAACAGGGGTATTGGCAATCAGCCCCAGCATTTT. This translates into CASSLNRGIGNQPQHF.